This T cell receptor beta chain was obtained from a study of CD8+CD57+ T cells in acquired aplastic anemia. Study context: Yields of DNA that came from sorted CD4+ and CD8+ cells averaged roughly 3 ug.

By sample fraction, this clonotype is medium-sized (0.01 to 0.1%). Genomic DNA, serving as template, underwent TCR beta VDJ and CDR3 profiling. TCRdb recomputed calls from the reads with MiXCR, one row per CDR3 protein. The sample has 130,000 or so distinct CDR3 sequences, roughly 40% seen once; the top ten hold about 2.4%. Patients chosen for sequencing had CD8+CD57+ cells that had expanded, as shown by flow cytometry. Each patient carried a diagnosis of severe acquired aplastic anemia. The length of the CDR3 is 15 residues. Germline lookup yields CDR1 LNHNV and CDR2 YYDKDF (reference sequence). V shed 0 bases and J 1 base; nucleotides not matched to a gene: 3.

The clonotype originates from a human donor with aplastic anemia. The sample taken for sequencing was sorted CD4+, CD8+, or CD8+CD57+ T cells (not recorded which) from PBMCs. V usage is TRBV15 and J usage is TRBJ2-7, with 7 nucleotides matching TRBD2. The CDR3 bases are TGTGCCACCAGCAGAGATAGGGACTATTCCTACGAGCAGTACTTC. Amino acid sequence: CATSRDRDYSYEQYF.